The 28 T cell receptor beta chains below all came from one sample that was sequenced in a study of T cells in Graves' hyperthyroidism and ophthalmopathy. Authors of the study amplified TCR beta CDR3 regions from RNA transcripts. Carried out on the TCR CDR3, a first-round RT-PCR used the HTBI primer set. Via MiXCR, TCRdb re-called the multiplex PCR reads, giving one row per CDR3 protein. The data contain hundreds of thousands of distinct CDR3 sequences, roughly a sixth of them singletons. The specimen was blood. These receptors were taken from a woman in her 50s with Graves' hyperthyroidism that later progressed to Graves' ophthalmopathy.

J is TRBJ1-6 and V is TRBV13, with 7 bases aligning to TRBD1. Germline-derived CDR1 and CDR2 are PRHDT and FYEKMQ (reference sequence). The length of the CDR3 is 14 residues. V lost 5 bases, J lost 9 bases, and 7 bases stayed unmatched. The CDR3 bases are TGTGCCAGCAGCCAGACAGGGTCGGGTTCACCCCTCCACTTT. Translated: CASSQTGSGSPLHF.

V and J are TRBV27 and TRBJ2-7; 11 bases align to TRBD2. V shed 6 bases, J shed 5 bases, and the junction held 9 bases outside the gene matches. This CDR3 region has 15 residues. Looked up from germline, CDR1 is MNHEY and CDR2 is SMNVEV (reference sequence). The CDR3 sequence: CASSLTSGGFHEQYF. The DNA of the CDR3 is TGTGCCAGCAGCCTTACTAGCGGGGGCTTCCACGAGCAGTACTTC.

The CDR3 DNA sequence: TGTGCCAGCAGTCTTGGGAAGGCCGACTACACTGAAGCTTTCTTT. It encodes CASSLGKADYTEAFF. V is TRBV6-1 and J is TRBJ1-1, with D unresolved. Trimming pared 5 bases from V and 3 bases from J, leaving 16 bases between. The CDR3 is 15 amino acids. Germline loops: CDR1 MNHNS, CDR2 SASEGT.

This clonotype was counted at least ten times. The chain is built from TRBV3-1 and TRBJ2-7, with TRBD2 matching 7 bases. CDR1 and CDR2 (germline): LGHDT, YNNKEL (reference sequence). The CDR3 consists of 15 residues. The V gene end was trimmed by 4 bases and the J gene end by 2 bases; junction bases not matched to a gene: 8. In DNA, the CDR3 is TGTGCCAGCAGCCCCTTCGCGGGAGAGACCTACGAGCAGTACTTC. This gives the protein CASSPFAGETYEQYF.

This clonotype occurred many times. This sequence joins TRBV30 and TRBJ1-5, with D maybe TRBD1 (6 bases). This CDR3 comprises 13 residues. The V end lost 3 bases, the J end lost 5 bases, and 11 bases lay between the germline ends. Germline-derived CDR1 and CDR2 are GTSNPN and SVGIG (reference sequence). The CDR3 DNA reads as TGTGCCTGGAGGGAGAAGGGGGATCAGCCCCAGCATTTT. Protein product: CAWREKGDQPQHF. Variable domain in full (rest from reference TRBV30 and TRBJ1-5): SQTIHQWPATLVQPVGSPLSLECTVEGTSNPNLYWYRQAAGRGLQLLFYSVGIGQISSEVPQNLSASRPQDRQFILSSKKLLLSDSGFYLCAWREKGDQPQHFGDGTRLSIL.

This clonotype has only a few counts. The chain carries TRBV19 and TRBJ1-5, with 7 bases identical to TRBD1. CDR3 length: 16 amino acids. CDR1 and CDR2 (germline): LNHDA, SQIVND (reference sequence). The V gene end was trimmed by 11 bases and the J gene end by 1 base; junction bases not matched to a gene: 14. The CDR3 here is CAGGGRGFSSNQPQHF. For the CDR3, the DNA is TGTGCCGGGGGGGGCAGGGGGTTCTCGAGCAATCAGCCCCAGCATTTT. The full variable domain, with the rest looked up from reference TRBV19 and TRBJ1-5, is DGGITQSPKYLFRKEGQNVTLSCEQNLNHDAMYWYRQDPGQGLRLIYYSQIVNDFQKGDIAEGYSVSREKKESFPLTVTSAQKNPTAFYLCAGGGRGFSSNQPQHFGDGTRLSIL.

This clonotype came up many times. The V and J genes are TRBV12-3 or TRBV12-4 and TRBJ1-2; 7 bases are a match to TRBD1. The CDR3 has 14 amino acids. V was clipped by 6 bases and J by 3 bases; unmatched bases: 7. CDR3 region: CASSPLTGDYGYTF. CDR3 nucleotides: TGTGCCAGCAGCCCACTAACAGGGGACTATGGCTACACCTTC.

This clonotype was seen ten or more times. The chain uses TRBV20-1 and TRBJ1-6; TRBD1 is a possible D gene (5 bases). The CDR3 is 16 amino acids. Germline CDR1 reads DFQATT; CDR2 reads SNEGSKA (reference sequence). The V gene lost 0 bases and the J gene lost 0 bases, with 9 bases spanning the gap. This CDR3 is CSARDGTTSYNSPLHF. The DNA of the CDR3 is TGCAGTGCTAGAGATGGGACGACCTCCTATAATTCACCCCTCCACTTT.

This chain uses TRBV15 with TRBJ1-2, with no clear D. The CDR3 runs 14 residues. With 0 bases removed from V and 3 bases from J, the gap between germline ends came to 8 bases. Germline CDR1 reads LNHNV; CDR2 reads YYDKDF (reference sequence). CDR3 in amino acids: CATSRDLTDYGYTF. CDR3 DNA: TGTGCCACCAGCAGAGATCTCACGGACTATGGCTACACCTTC.

This clonotype was seen at least ten times. V gene TRBV7-9 combines with J gene TRBJ2-7; D uncertain. CDR3 length equals 13 residues. V was cut by 7 bases and J by 2 bases, with 12 bases left in between. Germline V gene data show CDR1 as SEHNR and CDR2 as FQNEAQ (reference sequence). The CDR3 sequence: CASTTGLAYEQYF. CDR3 nucleotides: TGTGCCAGCACCACCGGGCTCGCCTACGAGCAGTACTTC.

This clonotype was counted at least ten times. This chain links TRBV5-1 with TRBJ2-3; D possibly matches TRBD1 or TRBD2 (5 bases each). Looked up from germline, CDR1 is SGHRS and CDR2 is YFSETQ. Trimming cost V 0 bases and J 0 bases, with 14 bases left between them. The CDR3 is made up of 17 amino acids. The CDR3 sequence: CASSLAGDHFSTDTQYF. The CDR3 DNA reads TGCGCCAGCAGCTTGGCCGGGGACCACTTTAGCACAGATACGCAGTATTTT.

This clonotype turned up a few times. The chain has TRBV4-1 and TRBJ2-7; 9 nucleotides agree with TRBD1. This CDR3 is 17 amino acids long. The junction had 11 bases not matched to a gene; V was cut back by 0 bases and J by 5 bases. Germline-derived CDR1 and CDR2 are MGHRA and YSYEKL. CDR3 bases: TGCGCCAGCAGCCAAGATTTTGGGACAGGGATACTCGACGAGCAGTACTTC. It encodes CASSQDFGTGILDEQYF.

This clonotype occurred many times. The chain combines TRBV6-5 with TRBJ2-5; tentative D call: TRBD2 (5 bases). The CDR3 sequence is 16 residues long. Deletions cut 0 bases from V and 5 bases from J, with 16 bases between. Germline CDR1 and CDR2: MNHEY and SVGAGI. CDR3 nucleotide sequence: TGTGCCAGCAGTTACTCCTCCGTGGCGCGAGGGGAGACCCAGTACTTC. Its protein is CASSYSSVARGETQYF.

Many counts were recorded for this clonotype. This CDR3 is CASSLEPIQETQYF. DNA for the CDR3: TGTGCCAGCAGCTTAGAACCCATCCAAGAGACCCAGTACTTC. V gene TRBV7-8 combines with J gene TRBJ2-5; D is undetermined. V was clipped by 1 base and J by 1 base, with 7 bases between them. Germline V CDR1 and CDR2: SGHVS, FQNEAQ. The CDR3 is 14 amino acids. Full variable domain (missing parts from reference TRBV7-8 and TRBJ2-5): GAGVSQSPRYKVAKRGQDVALRCDPISGHVSLFWYQQALGQGPEFLTYFQNEAQLDKSGLPSDRFFAERPEGSVSTLKIQRTQQEDSAVYLCASSLEPIQETQYFGPGTRLLVL.

This clonotype was recorded at least ten times. This sequence joins TRBV5-1 and TRBJ2-7; no clear D gene. V gave up 0 bases and J gave up 3 bases, with 7 bases separating them. Per the germline V gene, CDR1 is SGHRS and CDR2 is YFSETQ. This CDR3 has 13 residues. The CDR3: CASSLARFYEQYF. The CDR3 DNA reads as TGCGCCAGCAGCTTGGCTAGATTCTACGAGCAGTACTTC.

This chain uses TRBV4-1 with TRBJ2-7; D not certain. The CDR3 contains 15 residues. Germline V gives CDR1 MGHRA, CDR2 YSYEKL. Trimming cost V 1 base and J 3 bases, with 13 bases left between them. The CDR3 nucleotides are TGCGCCAGCAGCCAAGTTTTAACCGCAAACTACGAGCAGTACTTC. This translates into CASSQVLTANYEQYF.

This clonotype was recorded once. The V gene is TRBV25-1, the J gene TRBJ2-1; D call uncertain. Looked up from germline, CDR1 is MGHDK and CDR2 is SYGVNS. V lost 0 bases to trimming and J lost 2 bases, with 14 bases between them. The CDR3 is 17 amino acids. The DNA for the CDR3 is TGTGCCAGCAGTGAATATCGCCAGTACAGACCCTACAATGAGCAGTTCTTC. Translating it yields CASSEYRQYRPYNEQFF.

This clonotype was observed at least ten times. V usage is TRBV27 and J usage is TRBJ2-2; TRBD1 matches at 7 bases. There are 16 residues in the CDR3. The germline V gene has CDR1 MNHEY and CDR2 SMNVEV (reference sequence). V lost 0 bases and J lost 4; bases outside the gene matches: 5. The CDR3 loop is CASSLSRDRVTGELFF. DNA of the CDR3: TGTGCCAGCAGTTTATCGCGCGACAGGGTCACCGGGGAGCTGTTTTTT.

This clonotype has more than one count but fewer than ten. The CDR3 loop is CASSMWGTGRTGELFF. The CDR3 DNA reads TGTGCCAGCAGTATGTGGGGGACAGGGCGAACCGGGGAGCTGTTTTTT. The rearrangement links TRBV25-1 to TRBJ2-2; 9 bases map to TRBD1. V gave up 5 bases and J gave up 5 bases; unmatched junction bases: 9. Germline V gene data show CDR1 as MGHDK and CDR2 as SYGVNS. CDR3 length: 16 amino acids.

This clonotype was seen repeatedly, ten times or more. J is TRBJ2-3 and V is TRBV11-1; D ambiguous. V gave up 0 bases and J gave up 0 bases, with 10 bases separating them. This CDR3 spans 16 amino acids. CDR1 is SGHAT and CDR2 is FQDESV in the germline V gene (reference sequence). Written as DNA, the CDR3 is TGTGCCAGCAGCTTAGCGTATGGAGTGAGCACAGATACGCAGTATTTT. It codes for CASSLAYGVSTDTQYF.

This clonotype was detected many times. V and J are TRBV12-3 or TRBV12-4 and TRBJ1-1; D perhaps matches TRBD1 (6 bases). V gave up 3 bases and J gave up 0 bases, with 11 bases separating them. The CDR3 sequence is 15 residues long. The CDR3, as DNA: TGTGCCAGCAGTTTGGGGGCAACTATGAACACTGAAGCTTTCTTT. Translated: CASSLGATMNTEAFF.

This clonotype was found a few times. V gene TRBV7-6 combines with J gene TRBJ2-2; D not resolved. Trimming pared 3 bases from V and 7 bases from J, leaving 9 bases between. Germline V gene sequence: CDR1 SGHVS, CDR2 FNYEAQ. The CDR3 loop spans 13 amino acids. As DNA, the CDR3 is TGTGCCAGCAGCTTTCTCAGCGACGGGGAGCTGTTTTTT. It translates to CASSFLSDGELFF.

This clonotype was seen more than once but under ten times. This chain joins TRBV14 and TRBJ2-3; D not certain. This CDR3 region has 16 residues. Trimming shortened V by 2 bases and J by 0 bases, and 12 bases separated the two germline ends. Germline V gene data show CDR1 as SGHDN and CDR2 as FVKESK. The CDR3 loop reads CASSQRLTSSTDTQYF. The CDR3 nucleotides are TGTGCCAGCAGCCAAAGACTGACCTCTAGCACAGATACGCAGTATTTT.

This clonotype was counted many times. The V and J genes are TRBV7-6 and TRBJ1-1, with no clear D. The CDR3 runs to 14 residues. Trimming stripped 7 bases from V and 0 bases from J, with 12 bases between. Germline CDR1 SGHVS, CDR2 FNYEAQ. CDR3 nucleotides: TGTGCCAGCAACCCTTTGTGGGTGAACACTGAAGCTTTCTTT. Its translation is CASNPLWVNTEAFF.

Only a few counts were recorded for this clonotype. The chain combines TRBV4-1 with TRBJ2-5; D ambiguous. Germline V CDR1 and CDR2: MGHRA, YSYEKL. Trimming shortened V by 1 base and J by 7 bases, and 13 bases separated the two germline ends. This CDR3 has 14 residues. This CDR3 is CASSQARASLTQYF. The CDR3 nucleotides read TGCGCCAGCAGCCAAGCCCGGGCTAGTCTGACCCAGTACTTC.

This clonotype was observed a handful of times. This sequence joins TRBV6-2 or TRBV6-3 and TRBJ2-7; TRBD1 is a possible D gene (5 bases). Germline CDR1 reads MNHEY; CDR2 reads SVGEGT. V lost 5 bases and J 2 bases, leaving 16 bases between the germline ends. This CDR3 has 15 amino acids. CDR3 loop: CASSQTENKPYEQYF. CDR3 coding DNA: TGTGCCAGCAGTCAGACAGAAAACAAACCCTACGAGCAGTACTTC.

This clonotype was observed many times. This sequence joins TRBV11-2 and TRBJ2-1, with D uncertain. V lost 0 bases, J lost 3 bases, and 18 bases lay in between. Per the germline V gene, CDR1 is SGHAT and CDR2 is FQNNGV. The CDR3 covers 18 residues. In DNA, the CDR3 is TGTGCCAGCAGCTTAGATCGACGGCTCCTTGGATACTACAATGAGCAGTTCTTC. Its translation: CASSLDRRLLGYYNEQFF. The variable domain in full, completed from reference TRBV11-2 and TRBJ2-1, reads EAGVAQSPRYKIIEKRQSVAFWCNPISGHATLYWYQQILGQGPKLLIQFQNNGVVDDSQLPKDRFSAERLKGVDSTLKIQPAKLEDSAVYLCASSLDRRLLGYYNEQFFGPGTRLTVL.

This sequence joins TRBV9 and TRBJ1-2, with D uncertain. Trimming pared 4 bases from V and 4 bases from J, leaving 17 bases between. Germline CDR1 reads SGDLS; CDR2 reads YYNGEE. This CDR3 has 15 amino acids. Here the CDR3 DNA reads TGTGCCAGCAGCCCTCTTTTCCGACAAGTCTATGGCTACACCTTC. This codes for CASSPLFRQVYGYTF.